A single sample gave rise to the 4 T cell receptor beta chains below, sequenced in a study of T-cell reconstitution after alpha-beta-depleted transplantation in children. The authors prepared the TCRbeta library with unique molecular identifiers. TCRdb recomputed calls from the PCR reads with MiXCR, one row per CDR3 protein. The table includes some 550,000 distinct CDR3 sequences, 20% to 25% detected once. Sequencing used PBMCs, mostly from graft donor cells, obtained 360 days after TCRalphabeta/CD19-depleted stem cell transplant. The source of these receptors is a boy under two years old who had a stem cell transplant for acute myeloid leukemia, so the T cells may come from the graft donor.

In this sample, this clonotype turned up many times. The genes are TRBV12-3 or TRBV12-4 and TRBJ2-1, with 11 bases aligning to TRBD2. The CDR3 runs to 18 residues. The V gene end was trimmed by 7 bases and the J gene end by 2 bases; junction bases not matched to a gene: 13. The CDR3, as DNA: TGTGCCAGCACCACGATAGGACTAGCGGGCTTCCCCTACAATGAGCAGTTCTTC. It encodes CASTTIGLAGFPYNEQFF.

This chain uses TRBV13 with TRBJ2-3; 7 positions agree with TRBD2. With V trimmed by 0 bases and J by 4 bases, 7 bases remained unmatched. The germline V gene has CDR1 PRHDT and CDR2 FYEKMQ (reference sequence). This CDR3 is 16 amino acids long. CDR3 DNA: TGTGCCAGCAGCTTAGGCCCCCGGGACTACTCAGATACGCAGTATTTT. It is translated as CASSLGPRDYSDTQYF.

The CDR3 is CASNEWGGPSGANVLTF. CDR3 nucleotides: TGTGCCAGCAACGAATGGGGGGGACCCTCTGGGGCCAACGTCCTGACTTTC. This chain joins TRBV12-3 or TRBV12-4 and TRBJ2-6, with 7 nucleotides matching TRBD2. The V and J ends lost 7 bases and 0 bases, in that order; junction bases with no gene match: 9. The CDR3 sequence is 17 residues long.

The rearrangement uses TRBV7-9 and TRBJ2-7, with 10 bases fitting TRBD2. Trimming cost V 1 base and J 0 bases; bases outside gene matches: 6. Germline V gives CDR1 SEHNR, CDR2 FQNEAQ (reference sequence). This CDR3 region has 17 residues. The CDR3 DNA sequence: TGTGCCAGCAGCTTAGGACTAGCGGGCCCTTCCTCCTACGAGCAGTACTTC. Amino acid sequence: CASSLGLAGPSSYEQYF.